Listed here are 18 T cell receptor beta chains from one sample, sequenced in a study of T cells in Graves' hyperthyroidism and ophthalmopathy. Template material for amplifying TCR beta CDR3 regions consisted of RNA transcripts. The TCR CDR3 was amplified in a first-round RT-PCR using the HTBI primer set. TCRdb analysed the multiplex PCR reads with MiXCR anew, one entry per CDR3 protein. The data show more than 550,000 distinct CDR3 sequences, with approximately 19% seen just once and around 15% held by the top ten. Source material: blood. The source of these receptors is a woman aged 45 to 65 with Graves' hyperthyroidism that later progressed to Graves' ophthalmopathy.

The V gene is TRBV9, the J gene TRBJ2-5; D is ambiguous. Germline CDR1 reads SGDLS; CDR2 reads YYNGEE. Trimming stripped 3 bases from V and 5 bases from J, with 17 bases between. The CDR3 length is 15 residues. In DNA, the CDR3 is TGTGCCAGCAGCGCGTCGACCCAAATAGTGGAGACCCAGTACTTC. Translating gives CASSASTQIVETQYF.

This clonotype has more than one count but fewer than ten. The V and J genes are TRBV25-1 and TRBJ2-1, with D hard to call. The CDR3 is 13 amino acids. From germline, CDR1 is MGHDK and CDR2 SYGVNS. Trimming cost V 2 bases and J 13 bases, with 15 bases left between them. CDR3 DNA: TGTGCCAGCAGTGAACAGTTTCCCACCCCCCAGTTCTTC. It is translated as CASSEQFPTPQFF.

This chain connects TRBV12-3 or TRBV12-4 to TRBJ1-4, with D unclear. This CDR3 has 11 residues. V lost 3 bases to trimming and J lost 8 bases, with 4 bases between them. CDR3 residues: CASSFREKLFF. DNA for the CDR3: TGTGCCAGCAGTTTTAGGGAAAAACTGTTTTTT.

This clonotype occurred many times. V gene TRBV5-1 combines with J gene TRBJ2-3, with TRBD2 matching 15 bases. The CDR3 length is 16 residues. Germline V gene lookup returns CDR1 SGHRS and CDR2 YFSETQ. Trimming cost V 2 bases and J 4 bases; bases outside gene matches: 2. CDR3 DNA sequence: TGCGCCAGCAGCTTCAGGACTAGCGGGGGGGCAGATACGCAGTATTTT. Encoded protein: CASSFRTSGGADTQYF. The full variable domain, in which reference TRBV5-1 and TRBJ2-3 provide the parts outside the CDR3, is KAGVTQTPRYLIKTRGQQVTLSCSPISGHRSVSWYQQTPGQGLQFLFEYFSETQRNKGNFPGRFSGRQFSNSRSEMNVSTLELGDSALYLCASSFRTSGGADTQYFGPGTRLTVL.

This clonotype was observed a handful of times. The CDR3 DNA is TGTGCCAGCAGCTTAGGGAGGACTAGCAGGGAGACCCAGTACTTC. It encodes CASSLGRTSRETQYF. The V and J genes are TRBV11-3 and TRBJ2-5; 8 bases are shared with TRBD2. The CDR3 totals 15 residues. The V and J ends lost 1 base and 5 bases, in that order; junction bases with no gene match: 6. Germline V gene sequence: CDR1 SGHNT, CDR2 YENEEA. The whole variable domain, remainder taken from reference TRBV11-3 and TRBJ2-5, is EAGVVQSPRYKIIEKKQPVAFWCNPISGHNTLYWYLQNLGQGPELLIRYENEEAVDDSQLPKDRFSAERLKGVDSTLKIQPAELGDSAVYLCASSLGRTSRETQYFGPGTRLLVL.

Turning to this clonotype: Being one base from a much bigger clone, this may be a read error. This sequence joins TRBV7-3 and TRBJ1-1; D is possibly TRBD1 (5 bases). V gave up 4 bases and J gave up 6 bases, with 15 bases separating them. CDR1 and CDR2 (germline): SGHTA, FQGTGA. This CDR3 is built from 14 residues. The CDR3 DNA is TGTGCCAGCAGCTCCGGGACCACCGGAGCTGAAGCTTTCTTT. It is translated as CASSSGTTGAEAFF.

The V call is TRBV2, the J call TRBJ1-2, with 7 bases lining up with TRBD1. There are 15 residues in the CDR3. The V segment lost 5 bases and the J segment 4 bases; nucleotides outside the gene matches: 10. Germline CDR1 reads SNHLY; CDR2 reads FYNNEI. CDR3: CASSPSRKGAYGYTF. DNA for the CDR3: TGTGCCAGCAGTCCTTCCAGGAAGGGGGCCTATGGCTACACCTTC.

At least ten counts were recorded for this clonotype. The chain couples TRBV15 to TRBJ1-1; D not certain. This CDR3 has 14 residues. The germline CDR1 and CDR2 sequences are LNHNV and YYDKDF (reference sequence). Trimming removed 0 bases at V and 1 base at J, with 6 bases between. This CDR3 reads CATSRDRRNTEAFF. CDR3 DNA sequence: TGTGCCACCAGCAGAGATCGAAGGAACACTGAAGCTTTCTTT.

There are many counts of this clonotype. The CDR3 DNA is TGCAGTGCTAGAGATTTCCCGAGGGCGACTGAAGCTTTCTTT. Translated, it gives CSARDFPRATEAFF. The chain links TRBV20-1 to TRBJ1-1; D remains unclear. This CDR3 contains 14 residues. Looked up from germline, CDR1 is DFQATT and CDR2 is SNEGSKA (reference sequence). Trimming pared 0 bases from V and 5 bases from J, leaving 13 bases between.

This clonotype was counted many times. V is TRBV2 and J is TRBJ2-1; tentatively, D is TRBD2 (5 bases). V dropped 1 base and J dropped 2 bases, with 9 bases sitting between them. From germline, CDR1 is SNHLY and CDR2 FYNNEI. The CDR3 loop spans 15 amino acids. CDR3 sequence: CASSEGTVAYNEQFF. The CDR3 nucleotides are TGTGCCAGCAGTGAAGGGACTGTCGCCTACAATGAGCAGTTCTTC.

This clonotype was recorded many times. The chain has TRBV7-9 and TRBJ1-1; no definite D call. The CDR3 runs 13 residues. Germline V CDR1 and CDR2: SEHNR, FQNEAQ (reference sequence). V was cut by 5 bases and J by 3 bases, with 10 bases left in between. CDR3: CASSTRLDTEAFF. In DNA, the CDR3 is TGTGCCAGCAGCACCCGCCTGGACACTGAAGCTTTCTTT.

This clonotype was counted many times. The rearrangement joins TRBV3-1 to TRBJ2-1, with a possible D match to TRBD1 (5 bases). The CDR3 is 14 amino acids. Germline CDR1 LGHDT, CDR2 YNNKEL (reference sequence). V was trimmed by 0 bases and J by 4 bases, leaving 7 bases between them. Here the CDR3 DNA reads TGTGCCAGCAGCCAAGAAACAGGATACAATGAGCAGTTCTTC. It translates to CASSQETGYNEQFF.

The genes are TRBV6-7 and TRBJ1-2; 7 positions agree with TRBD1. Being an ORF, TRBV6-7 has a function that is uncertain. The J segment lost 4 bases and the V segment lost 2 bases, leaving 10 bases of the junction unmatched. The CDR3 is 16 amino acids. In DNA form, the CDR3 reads TGTGCCAGCAGTTACCCCCGGGACAGAGAGAGCTATGGCTACACCTTC. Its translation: CASSYPRDRESYGYTF.

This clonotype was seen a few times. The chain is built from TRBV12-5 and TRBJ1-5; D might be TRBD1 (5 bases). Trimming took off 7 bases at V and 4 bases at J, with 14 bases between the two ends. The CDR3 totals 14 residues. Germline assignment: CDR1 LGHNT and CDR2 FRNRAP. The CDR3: CASARGGGNQPQHF. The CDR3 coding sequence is TGTGCTAGTGCCCGGGGGGGGGGAAATCAGCCCCAGCATTTT.

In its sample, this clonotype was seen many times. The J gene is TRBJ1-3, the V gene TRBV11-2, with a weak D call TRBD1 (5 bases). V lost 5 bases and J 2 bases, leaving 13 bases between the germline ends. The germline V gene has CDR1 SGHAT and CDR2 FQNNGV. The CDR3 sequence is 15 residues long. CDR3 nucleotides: TGTGCCAGCAGCACATCAGGGTTGCCTGGAAACACCATATATTTT. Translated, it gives CASSTSGLPGNTIYF.

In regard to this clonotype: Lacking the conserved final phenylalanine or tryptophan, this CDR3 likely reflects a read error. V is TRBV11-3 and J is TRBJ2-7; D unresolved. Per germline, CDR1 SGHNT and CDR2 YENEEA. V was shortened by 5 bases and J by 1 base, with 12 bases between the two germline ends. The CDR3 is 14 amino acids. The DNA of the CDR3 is TGTGCCAGCAGCCCCGATTTGGCGTCCTACGAGCAGTACTCC. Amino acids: CASSPDLASYEQYS.

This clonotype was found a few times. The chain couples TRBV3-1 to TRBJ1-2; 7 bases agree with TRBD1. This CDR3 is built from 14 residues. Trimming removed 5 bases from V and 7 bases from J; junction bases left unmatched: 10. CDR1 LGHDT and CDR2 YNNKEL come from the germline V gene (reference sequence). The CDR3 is CASSASDRFGGYTF. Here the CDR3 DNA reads TGTGCCAGCAGCGCTTCGGACAGGTTCGGTGGCTACACCTTC.

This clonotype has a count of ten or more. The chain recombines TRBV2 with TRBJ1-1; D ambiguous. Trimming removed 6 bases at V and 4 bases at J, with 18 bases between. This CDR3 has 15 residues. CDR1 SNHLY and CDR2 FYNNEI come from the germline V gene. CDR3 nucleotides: TGTGCCAGCAGGGTCCAAGGAGGTTCAGGCACTGAAGCTTTCTTT. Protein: CASRVQGGSGTEAFF.